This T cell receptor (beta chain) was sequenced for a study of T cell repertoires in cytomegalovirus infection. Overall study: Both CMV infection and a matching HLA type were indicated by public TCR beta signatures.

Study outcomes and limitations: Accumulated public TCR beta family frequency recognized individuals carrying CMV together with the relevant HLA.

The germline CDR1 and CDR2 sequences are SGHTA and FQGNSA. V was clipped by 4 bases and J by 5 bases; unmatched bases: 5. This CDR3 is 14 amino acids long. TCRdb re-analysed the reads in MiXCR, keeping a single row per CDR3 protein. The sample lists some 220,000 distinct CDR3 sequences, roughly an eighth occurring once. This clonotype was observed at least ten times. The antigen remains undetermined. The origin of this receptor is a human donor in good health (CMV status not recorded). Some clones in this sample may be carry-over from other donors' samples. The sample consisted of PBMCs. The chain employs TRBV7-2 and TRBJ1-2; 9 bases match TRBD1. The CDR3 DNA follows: TGTGCCAGCAGCTCGGGGACAGGGCAATATGGCTACACCTTC. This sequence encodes CASSSGTGQYGYTF.